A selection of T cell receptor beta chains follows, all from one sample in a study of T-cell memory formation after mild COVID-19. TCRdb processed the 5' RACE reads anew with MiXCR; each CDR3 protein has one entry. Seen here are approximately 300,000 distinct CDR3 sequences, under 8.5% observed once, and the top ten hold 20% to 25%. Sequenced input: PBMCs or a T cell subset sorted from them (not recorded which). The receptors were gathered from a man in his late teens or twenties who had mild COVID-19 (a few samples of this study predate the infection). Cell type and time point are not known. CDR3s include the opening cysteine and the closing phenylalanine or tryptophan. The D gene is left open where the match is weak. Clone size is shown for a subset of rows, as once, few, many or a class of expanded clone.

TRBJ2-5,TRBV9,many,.,CASSVVGGETQYF,TGTGCCAGCAGCGTAGTAGGGGGAGAGACCCAGTACTTC
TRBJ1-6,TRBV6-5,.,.,CASSYPRGSPLHF,TGTGCCAGCAGTTACCCCCGGGGTTCACCCCTCCACTTT
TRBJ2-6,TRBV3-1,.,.,CASSPPLGANVLTF,TGTGCCAGCAGCCCACCGTTGGGGGCCAACGTCCTGACTTTC
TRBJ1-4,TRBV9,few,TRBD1,CASSPRQGGEKLFF,TGTGCCAGCAGCCCCCGACAGGGGGGAGAAAAACTGTTTTTT
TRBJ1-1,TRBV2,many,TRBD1,CASSWDRNTEAFF,TGTGCCAGCAGTTGGGACAGAAACACTGAAGCTTTCTTT
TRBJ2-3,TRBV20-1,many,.,CSARSANQRYTQYF,TGCAGTGCTAGATCGGCTAACCAGAGGTATACGCAGTATTTT
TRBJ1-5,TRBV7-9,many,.,CASSLGTPGNQPQHF,TGTGCCAGCAGCCTAGGGACTCCAGGCAATCAGCCCCAGCATTTT
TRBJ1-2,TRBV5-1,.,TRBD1,CASSLARLVPDRDGYTF,TGCGCCAGCAGCTTGGCCAGACTTGTCCCGGACAGGGACGGCTACACCTTC
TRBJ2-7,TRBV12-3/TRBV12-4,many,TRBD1,CASSSGEGQGSYEQYF,TGTGCCAGCAGTTCTGGAGAGGGACAGGGATCGTACGAGCAGTACTTC
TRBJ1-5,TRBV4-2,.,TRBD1,CASSLGPGQGTEQPQHF,TGTGCCAGCAGCCTTGGCCCGGGACAGGGGACGGAGCAGCCCCAGCATTTT
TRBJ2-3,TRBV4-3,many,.,CASSQGRSDTQYF,TGCGCCAGCAGCCAAGGTCGCTCAGATACGCAGTATTTT
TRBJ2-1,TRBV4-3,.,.,CASSQNSLSGYNEQFF,TGCGCCAGCAGCCAAAATTCTCTATCGGGCTACAATGAGCAGTTCTTC
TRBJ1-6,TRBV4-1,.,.,CASSPLGGVTDSPLHF,TGCGCCAGCAGCCCGTTGGGTGGGGTAACAGATTCACCCCTCCACTTT
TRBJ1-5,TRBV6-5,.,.,CASSLQGGSLQHF,TGTGCCAGCAGTCTCCAAGGGGGGAGCCTCCAGCATTTT